This is a list of T cell receptor beta chains from one sample in a study of blood T cells in healthy people across ages. TCRdb analysed the 5' RACE reads with MiXCR anew, one entry per CDR3 protein. The repertoire includes 850,000 or so distinct CDR3 sequences, less than 35% of them detected once, and roughly 17% sits in the top ten. The sample was blood. The receptors originated from an elderly woman in good health. The CDR3 runs from the conserved cysteine through the conserved F or W. Fields, in order: V gene, D gene, J gene, clone size, CDR3 DNA, CDR3 protein. D genes are given only for firm matches. The size of a clone is reported for some rows only, either as once, few or many, or as a class for expanded clones.

V gene: TRBV6-2/TRBV6-3; D gene: -; J gene: TRBJ1-2; clone size: -; CDR3 DNA: TGTGCCAGCAGTTACTCGGCAGGTACCGGCTACACCTTC; CDR3 protein: CASSYSAGTGYTF
V gene: TRBV3-1; D gene: TRBD2; J gene: TRBJ2-1; clone size: many; CDR3 DNA: TGTGCCACCGCGGGACTAGCGGGGCGTGAGCAGTTCTTC; CDR3 protein: CATAGLAGREQFF
V gene: TRBV3-1; D gene: -; J gene: TRBJ2-7; clone size: many; CDR3 DNA: TGTGCCAGCAGCCCACACGGGAGAGACTACGAGCAGTACTTC; CDR3 protein: CASSPHGRDYEQYF
V gene: TRBV5-1; D gene: -; J gene: TRBJ1-1; clone size: -; CDR3 DNA: TGCGCCAGCAGCTTGCCAGATGGGAACACTGAAGCTTTCTTT; CDR3 protein: CASSLPDGNTEAFF
V gene: TRBV15; D gene: TRBD2; J gene: TRBJ2-1; clone size: -; CDR3 DNA: TGTGCCACCAGCAAGACTAGCGGGGGGACTATGAGCTCCTACAATGAGCAGTTCTTC; CDR3 protein: CATSKTSGGTMSSYNEQFF
V gene: TRBV20-1; D gene: TRBD1; J gene: TRBJ1-5; clone size: few; CDR3 DNA: TGCAGTGCTAGCCCAGGGGGCTTGGGCAATCAGCCCCAGCATTTT; CDR3 protein: CSASPGGLGNQPQHF
V gene: TRBV19; D gene: TRBD1; J gene: TRBJ1-2; clone size: once; CDR3 DNA: TGTGCCAGTAGTATGGACAGGCGCCGCCGGGACGATGGCTACACCTTC; CDR3 protein: CASSMDRRRRDDGYTF
V gene: TRBV11-2; D gene: -; J gene: TRBJ1-4; clone size: few; CDR3 DNA: TGTGCCAGCGGGGTAAATCGGAATGAAAAACTGTTTTTT; CDR3 protein: CASGVNRNEKLFF
V gene: TRBV19; D gene: TRBD1; J gene: TRBJ1-2; clone size: -; CDR3 DNA: TGTGCCAGTAGTTCCAGAGGGACAGGGGGGTCCGAATTATATGGCTACACCTTC; CDR3 protein: CASSSRGTGGSELYGYTF
V gene: TRBV20-1; D gene: -; J gene: TRBJ2-7; clone size: once; CDR3 DNA: TGCAGTGCCCGCACCGGAGGTGTCGGGAGACCCCAGTACTTC; CDR3 protein: CSARTGGVGRPQYF
V gene: TRBV5-1; D gene: TRBD2; J gene: TRBJ2-4; clone size: -; CDR3 DNA: TGCGCCAGCAGCAGAACCGGGACTAGTGGCGATGGCATTCAGTACTTC; CDR3 protein: CASSRTGTSGDGIQYF
V gene: TRBV10-3; D gene: TRBD1; J gene: TRBJ1-2; clone size: few; CDR3 DNA: TGTGCCATCAGTGGACAGGGCAAATATGGCTACACCTTC; CDR3 protein: CAISGQGKYGYTF
V gene: TRBV7-2; D gene: TRBD1; J gene: TRBJ1-5; clone size: -; CDR3 DNA: TGTGCCAGCAGCTTGCACAGGGGGGATAGCAATCAGCCCCAGCATTTT; CDR3 protein: CASSLHRGDSNQPQHF
V gene: TRBV11-2; D gene: -; J gene: TRBJ2-3; clone size: -; CDR3 DNA: TGTGCCAGCAGCTTAGAGAGGCAAAGGGTTGGGGAAGATACGCAGTATTTT; CDR3 protein: CASSLERQRVGEDTQYF
V gene: TRBV18; D gene: TRBD1; J gene: TRBJ1-2; clone size: few; CDR3 DNA: TGTGCCAGCTCACCACAGTCCAGGGGGCGTCCCATCTATGGCTACACCTTC; CDR3 protein: CASSPQSRGRPIYGYTF
V gene: TRBV27; D gene: -; J gene: TRBJ1-2; clone size: many; CDR3 DNA: TGTGCCAGCAGTCCCCGCGGCGGCAGGGCTCCTGTGATGGGCTACACCTTC; CDR3 protein: CASSPRGGRAPVMGYTF
V gene: TRBV15; D gene: -; J gene: TRBJ2-1; clone size: few; CDR3 DNA: TGTGCCACCAGTACGGATCTAGCGTTCAATGAGCAGTTCTTC; CDR3 protein: CATSTDLAFNEQFF
V gene: TRBV6-2/TRBV6-3; D gene: -; J gene: TRBJ1-5; clone size: -; CDR3 DNA: TGTGCCAGCAGTTTGAGTAGTGGGGGGGCCGGTCAGCCCCAGCATTTT; CDR3 protein: CASSLSSGGAGQPQHF
V gene: TRBV5-1; D gene: -; J gene: TRBJ2-7; clone size: once; CDR3 DNA: TGCGCCAGCAGCTTGGCCCGTGAGGGCAGTGGGCAGTACTTC; CDR3 protein: CASSLAREGSGQYF
V gene: TRBV10-3; D gene: -; J gene: TRBJ2-5; clone size: many; CDR3 DNA: TGTGCCATCAAGGGCGACACGGGAGAGACCCAGTACTTC; CDR3 protein: CAIKGDTGETQYF
V gene: TRBV5-1; D gene: TRBD1; J gene: TRBJ1-2; clone size: -; CDR3 DNA: TGCGCCAGCAGCTTGGCCGGGATCGGGACAGGGGGCGCTGGTGATGGCTACACCTTC; CDR3 protein: CASSLAGIGTGGAGDGYTF
V gene: TRBV20-1; D gene: -; J gene: TRBJ1-4; clone size: many; CDR3 DNA: TGCAGTGCTAGTATGACAGCCGGCAGTAATGAAAAACTGTTTTTT; CDR3 protein: CSASMTAGSNEKLFF
V gene: TRBV11-3; D gene: -; J gene: TRBJ1-5; clone size: -; CDR3 DNA: TGTGCCAACTCCACAGGGAATCAGCCCCAGCATTTT; CDR3 protein: CANSTGNQPQHF
V gene: TRBV7-2; D gene: -; J gene: TRBJ1-5; clone size: -; CDR3 DNA: TGTGCCAGCAGCTTAGGGGCAGGGGCCGATCAGCCCCAGCATTTT; CDR3 protein: CASSLGAGADQPQHF
V gene: TRBV30; D gene: TRBD1; J gene: TRBJ1-5; clone size: -; CDR3 DNA: TGTGCCTGGTCAAACGGACAGGGCAATCAGCCCCAGCATTTT; CDR3 protein: CAWSNGQGNQPQHF
V gene: TRBV12-3/TRBV12-4; D gene: -; J gene: TRBJ1-2; clone size: many; CDR3 DNA: TGTGCCAGCACCATCACCCCCCCAGACAGTAACTATGGCTACACCTTC; CDR3 protein: CASTITPPDSNYGYTF
V gene: TRBV7-6; D gene: -; J gene: TRBJ1-1; clone size: many; CDR3 DNA: TGTGCCAGCAGCTCGTTAGGCGGCACTGAAGCTTTCTTT; CDR3 protein: CASSSLGGTEAFF
V gene: TRBV20-1; D gene: -; J gene: TRBJ1-6; clone size: few; CDR3 DNA: TGCAGTGCTAGCGGCGACAGTTATAATTCACCCCTCCACTTT; CDR3 protein: CSASGDSYNSPLHF
V gene: TRBV2; D gene: TRBD1; J gene: TRBJ1-4; clone size: -; CDR3 DNA: TGTGCCAGCAGCCTCCAGGGGGGCCCTAATGAAAAACTGTTTTTT; CDR3 protein: CASSLQGGPNEKLFF
V gene: TRBV4-1; D gene: -; J gene: TRBJ1-5; clone size: many; CDR3 DNA: TGCGCCAGCAGCCAATCCCAGGGTTATAGCAATCAGCCCCAGCATTTT; CDR3 protein: CASSQSQGYSNQPQHF
V gene: TRBV5-5; D gene: -; J gene: TRBJ2-2; clone size: -; CDR3 DNA: TGTGCCAGCAGCCCTCAGGGGACAACGAACACCGGGGAGCTGTTTTTT; CDR3 protein: CASSPQGTTNTGELFF
V gene: TRBV3-1; D gene: TRBD2; J gene: TRBJ2-5; clone size: -; CDR3 DNA: TGTGCCAGCAGCCCCCCCCAGGCGGGGGGGGCTAGGACCCAGTACTTC; CDR3 protein: CASSPPQAGGARTQYF
V gene: TRBV7-2; D gene: TRBD1; J gene: TRBJ1-2; clone size: once; CDR3 DNA: TGTGCCAGCAGCTTAGCCGGACAGGGGGCCCGCCCGGGAGGCTACACCTTC; CDR3 protein: CASSLAGQGARPGGYTF
V gene: TRBV4-3; D gene: TRBD1; J gene: TRBJ1-5; clone size: many; CDR3 DNA: TGCGCCAGCAGCCTAACCGGACAGGGGTATCAGCCCCAGCATTTT; CDR3 protein: CASSLTGQGYQPQHF
V gene: TRBV7-2; D gene: TRBD2; J gene: TRBJ2-3; clone size: many; CDR3 DNA: TGTGCCAGCAGCTTAGGCGGGGGGGCCAGCACAGATACGCAGTATTTT; CDR3 protein: CASSLGGGASTDTQYF
V gene: TRBV7-2; D gene: TRBD2; J gene: TRBJ2-1; clone size: many; CDR3 DNA: TGTGCCAGCAGCTTAGATAGCGGGGCATACAATGAGCAGTTCTTC; CDR3 protein: CASSLDSGAYNEQFF
V gene: TRBV9; D gene: -; J gene: TRBJ2-5; clone size: many; CDR3 DNA: TGTGCCAGCAGCGCCTGGGAGACCCAGTACTTC; CDR3 protein: CASSAWETQYF
V gene: TRBV20-1; D gene: -; J gene: TRBJ1-2; clone size: many; CDR3 DNA: TGCAGTGCTAGAAGATCGGCCCAGGCCCACTATGGCTACACCTTC; CDR3 protein: CSARRSAQAHYGYTF
V gene: TRBV20-1; D gene: TRBD2; J gene: TRBJ2-1; clone size: -; CDR3 DNA: TGCAGTGCTAGAGTTAGGACTAGCCCCTACAATGAGCAGTTCTTC; CDR3 protein: CSARVRTSPYNEQFF
V gene: TRBV6-2/TRBV6-3; D gene: -; J gene: TRBJ2-3; clone size: many; CDR3 DNA: TGTGCCACCTGGAAGGTCACAGATACGCAGTATTTT; CDR3 protein: CATWKVTDTQYF
V gene: TRBV29-1; D gene: -; J gene: TRBJ2-1; clone size: -; CDR3 DNA: TGCAGCGCTGGTTCCTTGGGGCAGTTATTAACCTACAATGAGCAGTTCTTC; CDR3 protein: CSAGSLGQLLTYNEQFF
V gene: TRBV30; D gene: -; J gene: TRBJ1-2; clone size: few; CDR3 DNA: TGTGCCTGGAGCTCTCAGTACGGCTACACCTTC; CDR3 protein: CAWSSQYGYTF
V gene: TRBV5-1; D gene: -; J gene: TRBJ2-1; clone size: many; CDR3 DNA: TGCGCCAGCACCACGTATGGTACCTACAATGAGCAGTTCTTC; CDR3 protein: CASTTYGTYNEQFF
V gene: TRBV10-2; D gene: -; J gene: TRBJ2-7; clone size: many; CDR3 DNA: TGCGCCAGCAGCTACACCGACGGTGCCTCCTACGAGCAGTACTTC; CDR3 protein: CASSYTDGASYEQYF
V gene: TRBV20-1; D gene: TRBD1; J gene: TRBJ1-2; clone size: few; CDR3 DNA: TGCAGTGCTAGAGACCCGGACAGGCCCTCCTATGGCTACACCTTC; CDR3 protein: CSARDPDRPSYGYTF
V gene: TRBV14; D gene: TRBD1; J gene: TRBJ2-7; clone size: few; CDR3 DNA: TGTGCCAGCAGCCCAGACAGGGGGCGCGAGCAGTACTTC; CDR3 protein: CASSPDRGREQYF
V gene: TRBV20-1; D gene: -; J gene: TRBJ2-5; clone size: many; CDR3 DNA: TGCAGTGCTCGGAAGGACCAAGAGACCCAGTACTTC; CDR3 protein: CSARKDQETQYF
V gene: TRBV5-5; D gene: TRBD1; J gene: TRBJ2-4; clone size: many; CDR3 DNA: TGTGCCAGCAGCTTAGGACAGGGGACCAAAAACATTCAGTACTTC; CDR3 protein: CASSLGQGTKNIQYF